This entry concerns a single T cell receptor (beta chain). V lost 6 bases to trimming and J lost 5 bases; unmatched junction nucleotides: 2. The CDR3 covers 13 residues. The data are from a study of blood T cell repertoires in COVID-19. Across the study: Sources were T cells, B-cell-depleted T cells, or PBMCs; the material itself was cDNA or gDNA.

Data came from immunoSEQ multiplex PCR; TCRdb stores just in-frame clones and leaves some out. The sample contains about 270,000 clones, approximately 88% of which appear only once. The TCR comes from a man in his fifties with acute or convalescent COVID-19. The rearrangement uses TRBV12-3 or TRBV12-4 and TRBJ1-4; 8 bases align to TRBD1. Sequencing was done on a sample of peripheral blood. DNA for the CDR3: TGTGCCAGCAGGTCAGGGGGCAATGAAAAACTGTTTTTT. Its translation: CASRSGGNEKLFF.